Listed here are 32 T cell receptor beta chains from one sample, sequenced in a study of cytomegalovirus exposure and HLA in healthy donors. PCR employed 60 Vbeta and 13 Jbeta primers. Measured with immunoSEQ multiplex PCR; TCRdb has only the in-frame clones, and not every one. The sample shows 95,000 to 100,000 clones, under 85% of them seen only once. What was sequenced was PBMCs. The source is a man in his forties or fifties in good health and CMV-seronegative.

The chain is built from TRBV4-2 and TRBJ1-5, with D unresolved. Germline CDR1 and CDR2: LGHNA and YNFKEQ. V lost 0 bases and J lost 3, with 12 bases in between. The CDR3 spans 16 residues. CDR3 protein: CASSQEYAILNQPQHF. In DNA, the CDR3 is TGTGCCAGCAGCCAAGAGTACGCGATCCTCAATCAGCCCCAGCATTTT.

This CDR3 reads CASSSASEETQYF. The CDR3 DNA is TGTGCCAGCAGTTCGGCTAGCGAAGAGACCCAGTACTTC. The rearrangement uses TRBV6-6 and TRBJ2-5, with a possible D match to TRBD2 (6 bases). This CDR3 has 13 residues. CDR1 is MNHNY, CDR2 SVGAGI, per germline (reference sequence). The ends were cut back, 4 bases at V and 3 bases at J, with 9 bases in the middle.

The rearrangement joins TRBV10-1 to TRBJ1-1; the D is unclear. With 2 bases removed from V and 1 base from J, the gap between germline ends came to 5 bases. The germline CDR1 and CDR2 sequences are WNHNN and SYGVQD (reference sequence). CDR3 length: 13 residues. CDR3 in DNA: TGCGCCAGCAGTGAGACAGAGAACACTGAAGCTTTCTTT. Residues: CASSETENTEAFF.

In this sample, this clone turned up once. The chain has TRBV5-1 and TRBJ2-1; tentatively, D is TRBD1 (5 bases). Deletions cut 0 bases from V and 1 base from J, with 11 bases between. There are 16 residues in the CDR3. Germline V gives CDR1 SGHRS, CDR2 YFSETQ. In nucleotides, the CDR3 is TGCGCCAGCAGCTTGGGCGTGCAGGGATCCTACAATGAGCAGTTCTTC. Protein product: CASSLGVQGSYNEQFF.

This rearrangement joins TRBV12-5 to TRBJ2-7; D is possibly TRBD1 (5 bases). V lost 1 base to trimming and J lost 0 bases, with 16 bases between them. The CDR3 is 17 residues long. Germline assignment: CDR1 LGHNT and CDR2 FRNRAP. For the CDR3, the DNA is TGTGCTAGTGGTTTGGGACAGCCCATATGGAGCTCCTACGAGCAGTACTTC. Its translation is CASGLGQPIWSSYEQYF.

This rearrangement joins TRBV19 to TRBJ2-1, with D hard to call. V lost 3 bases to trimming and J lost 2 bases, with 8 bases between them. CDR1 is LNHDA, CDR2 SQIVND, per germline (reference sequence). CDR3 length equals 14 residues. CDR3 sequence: CASSISAPYNEQFF. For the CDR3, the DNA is TGTGCCAGTAGTATCAGCGCTCCCTACAATGAGCAGTTCTTC.

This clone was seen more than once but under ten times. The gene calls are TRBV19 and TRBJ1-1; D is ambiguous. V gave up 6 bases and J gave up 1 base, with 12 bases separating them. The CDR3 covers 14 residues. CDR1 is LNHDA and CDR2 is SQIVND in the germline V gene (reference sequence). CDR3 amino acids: CASRDGERNTEAFF. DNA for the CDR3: TGTGCCAGTAGGGACGGGGAAAGGAACACTGAAGCTTTCTTT.

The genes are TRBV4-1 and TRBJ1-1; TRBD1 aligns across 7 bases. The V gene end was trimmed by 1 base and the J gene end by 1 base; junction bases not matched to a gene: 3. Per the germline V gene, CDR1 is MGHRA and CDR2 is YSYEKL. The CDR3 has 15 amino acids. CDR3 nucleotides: TGCGCCAGCAGCCAAGGCCGGGACAGGAACACTGAAGCTTTCTTT. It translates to CASSQGRDRNTEAFF.

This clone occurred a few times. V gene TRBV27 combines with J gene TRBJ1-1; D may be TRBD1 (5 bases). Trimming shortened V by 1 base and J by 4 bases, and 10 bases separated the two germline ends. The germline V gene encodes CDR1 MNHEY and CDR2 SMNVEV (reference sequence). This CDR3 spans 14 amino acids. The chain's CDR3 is CASSLYPGGTEAFF. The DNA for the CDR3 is TGTGCCAGCAGTTTATATCCCGGGGGCACTGAAGCTTTCTTT.

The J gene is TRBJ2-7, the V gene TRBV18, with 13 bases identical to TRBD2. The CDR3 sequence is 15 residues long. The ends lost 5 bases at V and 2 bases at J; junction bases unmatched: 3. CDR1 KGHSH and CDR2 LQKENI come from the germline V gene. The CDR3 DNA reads TGTGCCAGCTCATCAACTAGCGGGGGGGCCTACGAGCAGTACTTC. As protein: CASSSTSGGAYEQYF.

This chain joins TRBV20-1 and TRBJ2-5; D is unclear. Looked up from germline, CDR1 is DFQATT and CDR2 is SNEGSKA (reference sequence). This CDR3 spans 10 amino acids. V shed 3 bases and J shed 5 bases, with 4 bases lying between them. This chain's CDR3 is CSASEETQYF. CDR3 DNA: TGCAGTGCTAGTGAGGAGACCCAGTACTTC.

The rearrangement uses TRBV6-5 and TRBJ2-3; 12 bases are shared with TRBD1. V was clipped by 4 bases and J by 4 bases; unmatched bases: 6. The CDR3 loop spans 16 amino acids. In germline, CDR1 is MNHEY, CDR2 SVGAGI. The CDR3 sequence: CASSFSGTGGPDTQYF. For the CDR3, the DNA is TGTGCCAGCAGTTTCTCCGGGACAGGGGGCCCAGATACGCAGTATTTT.

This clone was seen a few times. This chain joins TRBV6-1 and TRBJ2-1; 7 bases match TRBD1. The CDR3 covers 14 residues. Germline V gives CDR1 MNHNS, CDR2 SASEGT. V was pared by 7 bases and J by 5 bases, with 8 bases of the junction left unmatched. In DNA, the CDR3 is TGTGCCAGCACCCTGGACAGGTGGGACAATGAGCAGTTCTTC. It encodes CASTLDRWDNEQFF.

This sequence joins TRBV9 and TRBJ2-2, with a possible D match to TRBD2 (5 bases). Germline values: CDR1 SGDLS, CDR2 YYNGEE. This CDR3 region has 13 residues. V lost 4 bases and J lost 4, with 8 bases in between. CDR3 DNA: TGTGCCAGCAGCCCAGCGGTCACCGGGGAGCTGTTTTTT. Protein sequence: CASSPAVTGELFF.

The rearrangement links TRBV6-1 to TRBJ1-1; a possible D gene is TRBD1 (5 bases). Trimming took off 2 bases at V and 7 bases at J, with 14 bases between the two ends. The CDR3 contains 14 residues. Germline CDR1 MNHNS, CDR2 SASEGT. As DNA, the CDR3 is TGTGCCAGCAGTGAATGGGGAGGGGATGATGAAGCTTTCTTT. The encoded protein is CASSEWGGDDEAFF.

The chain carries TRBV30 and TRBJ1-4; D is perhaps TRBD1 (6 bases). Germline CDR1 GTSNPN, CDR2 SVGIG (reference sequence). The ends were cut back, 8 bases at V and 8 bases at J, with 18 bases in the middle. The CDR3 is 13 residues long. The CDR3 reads CAGSGLRGEKLFF. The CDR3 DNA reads TGTGCCGGTAGTGGTCTTAGGGGGGAAAAACTGTTTTTT.

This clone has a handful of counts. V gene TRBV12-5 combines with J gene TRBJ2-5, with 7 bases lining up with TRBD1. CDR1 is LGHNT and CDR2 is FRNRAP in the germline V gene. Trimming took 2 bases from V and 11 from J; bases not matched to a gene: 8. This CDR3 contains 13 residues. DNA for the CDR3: TGTGCTAGTGGTTTGCCCGGACAGGTCAGACAGTACTTC. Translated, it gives CASGLPGQVRQYF. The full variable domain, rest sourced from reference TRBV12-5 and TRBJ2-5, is DARVTQTPRHKVTEMGQEVTMRCQPILGHNTVFWYRQTMMQGLELLAYFRNRAPLDDSGMPKDRFSAEMPDATLATLKIQPSEPRDSAVYFCASGLPGQVRQYFGPGTRLLVL.

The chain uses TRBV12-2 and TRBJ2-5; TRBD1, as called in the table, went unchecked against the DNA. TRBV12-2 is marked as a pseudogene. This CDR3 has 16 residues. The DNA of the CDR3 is TGTGCAAGTCGCTTAGCGAATAGATCAGGGCCCGGGACCCAGTACTTC. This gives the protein CASRLANRSGPGTQYF.

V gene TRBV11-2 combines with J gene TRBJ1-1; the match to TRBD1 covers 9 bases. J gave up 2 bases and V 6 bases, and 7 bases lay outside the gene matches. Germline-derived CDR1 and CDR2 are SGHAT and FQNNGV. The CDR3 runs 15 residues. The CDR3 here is CASRRPGQGNTEAFF. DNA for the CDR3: TGTGCCAGCAGGAGACCGGGACAGGGCAACACTGAAGCTTTCTTT. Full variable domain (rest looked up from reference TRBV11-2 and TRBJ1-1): EAGVAQSPRYKIIEKRQSVAFWCNPISGHATLYWYQQILGQGPKLLIQFQNNGVVDDSQLPKDRFSAERLKGVDSTLKIQPAKLEDSAVYLCASRRPGQGNTEAFFGQGTRLTVV.

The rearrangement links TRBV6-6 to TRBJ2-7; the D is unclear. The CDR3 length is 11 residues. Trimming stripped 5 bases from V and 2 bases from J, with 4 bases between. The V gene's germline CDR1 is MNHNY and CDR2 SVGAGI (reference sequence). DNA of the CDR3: TGTGCCAGCAGTACTACCTACGAGCAGTACTTC. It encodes CASSTTYEQYF.

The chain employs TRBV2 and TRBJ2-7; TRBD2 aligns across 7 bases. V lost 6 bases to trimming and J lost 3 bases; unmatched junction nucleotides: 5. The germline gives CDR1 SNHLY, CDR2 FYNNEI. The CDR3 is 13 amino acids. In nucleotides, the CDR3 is TGTGCCAGCAGGTCTTGGGGGGGCTACGAGCAGTACTTC. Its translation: CASRSWGGYEQYF. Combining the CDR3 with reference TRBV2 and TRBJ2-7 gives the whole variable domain EPEVTQTPSHQVTQMGQEVILRCVPISNHLYFYWYRQILGQKVEFLVSFYNNEISEKSEIFDDQFSVERPDGSNFTLKIRSTKLEDSAMYFCASRSWGGYEQYFGPGTRLTVT.

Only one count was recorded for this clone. This CDR3 reads CASSLYNEQFF. The CDR3 region has the DNA TGCGCCAGCAGTCTATACAATGAGCAGTTCTTC. This chain connects TRBV5-1 to TRBJ2-1; no firm D call. Germline V CDR1 and CDR2: SGHRS, YFSETQ. The CDR3 loop spans 11 amino acids. The germline V and J ends were trimmed by 5 bases and 4 bases, with 4 bases remaining between them.

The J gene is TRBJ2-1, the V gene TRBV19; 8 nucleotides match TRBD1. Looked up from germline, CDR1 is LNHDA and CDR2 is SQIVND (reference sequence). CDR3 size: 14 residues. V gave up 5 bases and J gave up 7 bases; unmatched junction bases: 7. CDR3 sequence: CASSPSRTGNEQFF. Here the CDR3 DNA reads TGTGCCAGTAGTCCGTCTCGGACAGGGAATGAGCAGTTCTTC.

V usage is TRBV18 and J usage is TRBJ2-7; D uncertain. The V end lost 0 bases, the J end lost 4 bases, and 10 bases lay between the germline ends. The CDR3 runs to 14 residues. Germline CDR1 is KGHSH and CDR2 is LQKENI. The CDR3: CASSPPTTNYEQYF. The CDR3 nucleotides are TGTGCCAGCTCACCACCAACGACAAATTACGAGCAGTACTTC.

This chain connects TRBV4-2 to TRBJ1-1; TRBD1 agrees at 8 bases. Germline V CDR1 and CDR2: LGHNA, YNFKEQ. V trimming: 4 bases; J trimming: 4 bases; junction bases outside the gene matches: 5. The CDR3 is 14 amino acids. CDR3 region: CASSPGQGGTEAFF. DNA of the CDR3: TGTGCCAGCAGCCCCGGACAGGGAGGCACTGAAGCTTTCTTT.

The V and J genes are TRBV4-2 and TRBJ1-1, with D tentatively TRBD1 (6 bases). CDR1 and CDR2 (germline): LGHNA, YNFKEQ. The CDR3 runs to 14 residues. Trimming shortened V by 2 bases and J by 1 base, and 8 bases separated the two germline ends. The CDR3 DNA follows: TGTGCCAGCAGCCAACCGGACAGGAACACTGAAGCTTTCTTT. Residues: CASSQPDRNTEAFF.

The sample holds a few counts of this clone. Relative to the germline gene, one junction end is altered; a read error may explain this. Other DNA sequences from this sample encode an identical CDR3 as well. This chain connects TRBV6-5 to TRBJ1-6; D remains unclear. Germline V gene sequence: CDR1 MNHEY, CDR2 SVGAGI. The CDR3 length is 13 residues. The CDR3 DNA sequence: TGTGCCAGTGCACTAGAGAATAATTCCCCCCTCCACTTT. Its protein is CASALENNSPLHF.

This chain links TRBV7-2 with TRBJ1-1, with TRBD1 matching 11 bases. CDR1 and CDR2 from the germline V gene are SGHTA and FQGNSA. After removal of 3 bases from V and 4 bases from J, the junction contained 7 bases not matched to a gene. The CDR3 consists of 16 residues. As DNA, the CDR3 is TGTGCCAGCAGCTTGGGACAGGGGGTTGGTAGCACTGAAGCTTTCTTT. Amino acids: CASSLGQGVGSTEAFF.

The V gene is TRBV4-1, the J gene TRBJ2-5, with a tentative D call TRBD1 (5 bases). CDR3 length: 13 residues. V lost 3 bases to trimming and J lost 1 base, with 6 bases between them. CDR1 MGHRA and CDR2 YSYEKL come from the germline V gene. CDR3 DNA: TGCGCCAGCAGCCAGGGGCGCCAAGAGACCCAGTACTTC. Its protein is CASSQGRQETQYF.

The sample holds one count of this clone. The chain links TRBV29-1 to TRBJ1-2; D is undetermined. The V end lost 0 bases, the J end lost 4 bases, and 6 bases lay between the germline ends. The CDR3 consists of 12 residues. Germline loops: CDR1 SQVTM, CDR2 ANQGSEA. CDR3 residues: CSVEDNSYGYTF. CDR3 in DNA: TGCAGCGTTGAAGACAACAGCTATGGCTACACCTTC.

CDR3 sequence reads: CAISGTDTSYEQYF. Written as DNA, the CDR3 is TGTGCCATCAGTGGTACCGATACTTCCTACGAGCAGTACTTC. The chain links TRBV10-3 to TRBJ2-7; D gene unclear. Trimming took off 4 bases at V and 1 base at J, with 11 bases between the two ends. The CDR3 is made up of 14 amino acids. Germline CDR1 reads ENHRY; CDR2 reads SYGVKD.

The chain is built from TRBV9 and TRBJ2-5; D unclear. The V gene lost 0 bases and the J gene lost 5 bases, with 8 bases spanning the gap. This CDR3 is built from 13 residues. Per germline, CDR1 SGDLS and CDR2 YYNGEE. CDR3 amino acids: CASSVAARETQYF. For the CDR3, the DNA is TGTGCCAGCAGCGTAGCCGCGCGGGAGACCCAGTACTTC.